These T cell receptor beta chains were read from a single sample in a study of T cells in localized non-small cell lung cancer. The repertoire was sequenced with immunoSEQ multiplex PCR; TCRdb's copy has only in-frame clones and lacks some. The table lists about 24,000 clones, 88% of them singletons. Sequencing used PBMCs, obtained before any cancer treatment. These TCRs come from a man between 40 and 75 years old with stage II lung adenocarcinoma. Both conserved end residues are trimmed from each CDR3. Each record gives: J gene, D gene, V gene, CDR3 protein. A D gene is named only where the DNA matches it firmly.

J gene: TRBJ1-2
D gene: TRBD1
V gene: TRBV29-1
CDR3 protein: SVEETGGYGYT

J gene: TRBJ2-5
D gene: .
V gene: TRBV30
CDR3 protein: AWARRGRETQY

J gene: TRBJ2-1
D gene: TRBD2
V gene: TRBV5-4
CDR3 protein: ASSFRLAGGVDEQF

J gene: TRBJ2-1
D gene: .
V gene: TRBV27
CDR3 protein: ASSSAWKDEQF

J gene: TRBJ2-3
D gene: .
V gene: TRBV7-6
CDR3 protein: ASTPAGDRDNTQY

J gene: TRBJ2-2
D gene: TRBD2
V gene: TRBV2
CDR3 protein: ATLGLAGGPDTGELF

J gene: TRBJ2-5
D gene: TRBD2
V gene: TRBV11-1
CDR3 protein: ASSWSDPGLAKETQY

J gene: TRBJ1-2
D gene: TRBD1
V gene: TRBV6-1
CDR3 protein: ASRANRGYWDGYT

J gene: TRBJ2-3
D gene: .
V gene: TRBV5-1
CDR3 protein: ASSLGATSTDTQY

J gene: TRBJ2-2
D gene: TRBD2
V gene: TRBV9
CDR3 protein: ASSEGAGGDTGELF

J gene: TRBJ1-4
D gene: .
V gene: TRBV4-3
CDR3 protein: ASSRDGVNEKLF

J gene: TRBJ1-2
D gene: .
V gene: TRBV18
CDR3 protein: ASSPQSKDYGYT

J gene: TRBJ1-4
D gene: .
V gene: TRBV5-5
CDR3 protein: ASSSWGLNEKLF

J gene: TRBJ1-1
D gene: .
V gene: TRBV6-1
CDR3 protein: ASRLGGTEAF

J gene: TRBJ2-6
D gene: .
V gene: TRBV18
CDR3 protein: ASSPGANVLT

J gene: TRBJ2-2
D gene: TRBD2
V gene: TRBV7-8
CDR3 protein: ASSSNGLAGDTGELF

J gene: TRBJ1-4
D gene: .
V gene: TRBV10-3
CDR3 protein: AISEGRRSGDPNEKLF

J gene: TRBJ2-1
D gene: TRBD2
V gene: TRBV5-4
CDR3 protein: ASSLGGGTSYNEQF

J gene: TRBJ1-4
D gene: .
V gene: TRBV5-1
CDR3 protein: ASSPTSRGEDEKLF

J gene: TRBJ1-2
D gene: .
V gene: TRBV19
CDR3 protein: ASSILQGPANYGYT

J gene: TRBJ2-7
D gene: .
V gene: TRBV5-4
CDR3 protein: ASSPDWGGHEQY

J gene: TRBJ2-7
D gene: .
V gene: TRBV11-2
CDR3 protein: ASSLAAFEYYEQY

J gene: TRBJ2-7
D gene: .
V gene: TRBV18
CDR3 protein: ASSAVLDMTGEQY

J gene: TRBJ2-7
D gene: TRBD2
V gene: TRBV5-4
CDR3 protein: ASSKSGGEQY

J gene: TRBJ1-2
D gene: .
V gene: TRBV30
CDR3 protein: AWSLRLRASDGYT

J gene: TRBJ1-6
D gene: .
V gene: TRBV2
CDR3 protein: ASSEQYNSPLH

J gene: TRBJ1-5
D gene: TRBD1
V gene: TRBV6-1
CDR3 protein: ASSDWTGGSNQPQH

J gene: TRBJ1-2
D gene: .
V gene: TRBV20-1
CDR3 protein: SAPRGRGYT

J gene: TRBJ2-7
D gene: TRBD2
V gene: TRBV29-1
CDR3 protein: SVGSAGAYEQY

J gene: TRBJ2-5
D gene: TRBD1
V gene: TRBV4-1
CDR3 protein: ASSQDGTEAPETQY

J gene: TRBJ2-5
D gene: TRBD1
V gene: TRBV28
CDR3 protein: ASSPGGKETQY

J gene: TRBJ2-5
D gene: .
V gene: TRBV5-1
CDR3 protein: ASSVRAAEQETQY

J gene: TRBJ1-1
D gene: TRBD1
V gene: TRBV11-2
CDR3 protein: ASSPGRTGGVKNTEAF

J gene: TRBJ2-1
D gene: TRBD2
V gene: TRBV7-2
CDR3 protein: ASSFGAGGPDEQF

J gene: TRBJ2-1
D gene: TRBD2
V gene: TRBV7-9
CDR3 protein: ASSLALASGRDEQF

J gene: TRBJ2-1
D gene: .
V gene: TRBV30
CDR3 protein: AWSVVGGHSYNEQF

J gene: TRBJ2-7
D gene: TRBD1
V gene: TRBV28
CDR3 protein: ASSPWGTGGYEQY

J gene: TRBJ2-1
D gene: TRBD1
V gene: TRBV11-3
CDR3 protein: ASSSTTGGGAGQENEQF

J gene: TRBJ1-3
D gene: .
V gene: TRBV7-8
CDR3 protein: ASSLGGQGLGNTIY

J gene: TRBJ2-1
D gene: TRBD2
V gene: TRBV5-5
CDR3 protein: ASSLERSGVGDTL

J gene: TRBJ1-1
D gene: .
V gene: TRBV6-5
CDR3 protein: ASSYSSYTEAF

J gene: TRBJ2-5
D gene: .
V gene: TRBV7-9
CDR3 protein: ASSIRPGRWGYQATQY

J gene: TRBJ1-4
D gene: .
V gene: TRBV7-9
CDR3 protein: ASSEMNGMQNEKLF

J gene: TRBJ2-7
D gene: .
V gene: TRBV6-5
CDR3 protein: ASSYARDNYEQY

J gene: TRBJ2-5
D gene: .
V gene: TRBV6-6
CDR3 protein: ASSYSGHPGTQY

J gene: TRBJ2-1
D gene: .
V gene: TRBV11-2
CDR3 protein: ASSSNLGNEQF

J gene: TRBJ1-1
D gene: TRBD1
V gene: TRBV18
CDR3 protein: ASSPDQTGRTEAF

J gene: TRBJ2-7
D gene: TRBD2
V gene: TRBV5-6
CDR3 protein: ASSRIGLAGGFAYEQY

J gene: TRBJ2-3
D gene: .
V gene: TRBV15
CDR3 protein: ATSSPGGKDTQY

J gene: TRBJ2-3
D gene: TRBD2
V gene: TRBV30
CDR3 protein: AWRAGLAGKDTQY

J gene: TRBJ1-5
D gene: .
V gene: TRBV19
CDR3 protein: ASIGQGRDQPQH

J gene: TRBJ2-6
D gene: TRBD1
V gene: TRBV5-1
CDR3 protein: ASSLTHPGQSLSGANVLT

J gene: TRBJ1-5
D gene: .
V gene: TRBV6-5
CDR3 protein: ASTPGPNQPQH

J gene: TRBJ2-7
D gene: .
V gene: TRBV7-9
CDR3 protein: ASRGASYEQY

J gene: TRBJ1-1
D gene: .
V gene: TRBV18
CDR3 protein: ASSPAVNTEAF

J gene: TRBJ2-1
D gene: TRBD2
V gene: TRBV2
CDR3 protein: ASSVRTSGGDEQF

J gene: TRBJ2-2
D gene: .
V gene: TRBV6-5
CDR3 protein: ASSYSRGDTGELF